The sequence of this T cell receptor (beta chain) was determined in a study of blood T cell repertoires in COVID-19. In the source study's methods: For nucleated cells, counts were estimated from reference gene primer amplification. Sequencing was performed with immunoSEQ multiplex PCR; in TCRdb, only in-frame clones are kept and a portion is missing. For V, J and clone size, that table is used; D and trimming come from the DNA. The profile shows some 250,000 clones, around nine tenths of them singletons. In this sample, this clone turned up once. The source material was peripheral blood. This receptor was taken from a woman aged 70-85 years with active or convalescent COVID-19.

The CDR3 coding sequence is TGTGCCAGCTCACCACGGGACAGAGTGAGTAATGAGCAGTTCTTC. Protein sequence: CASSPRDRVSNEQFF. The chain employs TRBV18 and TRBJ2-1, with TRBD1 matching over 7 bases. The trim removed 1 base at V and 7 bases at J, leaving 7 bases unmatched. The length of the CDR3 is 15 residues. Germline lookup yields CDR1 KGHSH and CDR2 LQKENI.